One sample yielded the 8 T cell receptor beta chains listed below, sequenced in a study of blood T cells in healthy people across ages. Alongside a J-beta primer mix, a sample-barcoded 5' primer served in a second PCR lasting about 7 to 11 cycles. One entry per CDR3 protein results from TCRdb running MiXCR on the 5' RACE reads. Of about 1.7 million distinct CDR3 sequences in the sample, roughly 30% are singletons; the top ten hold about 7.7%. The sequenced material came from blood. The receptors shown here come from a woman under 40 in good health.

The chain is built from TRBV25-1 and TRBJ2-7; perhaps TRBD2 as D (5 bases). The ends were cut back, 8 bases at V and 5 bases at J, with 7 bases in the middle. Germline CDR1 is MGHDK and CDR2 is SYGVNS. The CDR3 spans 10 residues. For the CDR3, the DNA is TGTGCCAGCGGACTCCACGAGCAGTACTTC. It is translated as CASGLHEQYF.

This clonotype occurred many times. The genes are TRBV24-1 and TRBJ2-1, with D unclear. This CDR3 has 13 amino acids. Germline-derived CDR1 and CDR2 are KGHDR and SFDVKD. V shed 7 bases and J shed 6 bases, with 12 bases lying between them. CDR3 region: CATSAGGPNEQFF. CDR3 nucleotide sequence: TGTGCCACCAGCGCCGGCGGACCCAATGAGCAGTTCTTC.

The rearrangement uses TRBV9 and TRBJ1-5; 9 bases are a match to TRBD1. CDR3 length: 14 residues. V dropped 0 bases and J dropped 5; count of bases not matched to a gene: 0. From germline, CDR1 is SGDLS and CDR2 YYNGEE. DNA of the CDR3: TGTGCCAGCAGCGTAGGGACAGGGGATCAGCCCCAGCATTTT. The encoded protein is CASSVGTGDQPQHF.

This clonotype was detected a few times. The chain links TRBV20-1 to TRBJ2-7; 12 nucleotides agree with TRBD2. Per germline, CDR1 DFQATT and CDR2 SNEGSKA (reference sequence). The J segment lost 7 bases and the V segment lost 6 bases, leaving 10 bases of the junction unmatched. This CDR3 is built from 14 residues. CDR3 protein: CSALLAGGYNEQYF. Written as DNA, the CDR3 is TGCAGTGCCCTACTAGCGGGAGGTTACAATGAGCAGTACTTC.

Concerning this clonotype itself: This may be a read error: a much more frequent sequence differs by one nucleotide. The CDR3 region is CSVAFGRERYF. The CDR3 DNA follows: TGCAGCGTAGCCTTCGGCAGGGAGCGGTACTTC. V gene TRBV29-1 combines with J gene TRBJ2-7; perhaps D is TRBD1 or TRBD2 (5 bases each). Per the germline V gene, CDR1 is SQVTM and CDR2 is ANQGSEA. The CDR3 spans 11 residues.

A few counts support this clonotype. One end of the junction is discordant with germline, which a read error may explain. The V call is TRBV12-3 or TRBV12-4, the J call TRBJ2-1, with no clear D. The CDR3 is 12 amino acids. The DNA for the CDR3 is TGTGTCAGCACTTCAGCCCAGGATGAGCAGTTCTTC. This sequence encodes CVSTSAQDEQFF.

This clonotype was seen at least ten times. The V call is TRBV5-1, the J call TRBJ1-4; D unresolved. Trimming pared 0 bases from V and 4 bases from J, leaving 4 bases between. This CDR3 comprises 13 residues. The V gene's germline CDR1 is SGHRS and CDR2 YFSETQ. CDR3 protein: CASSLEGNEKLFF. CDR3 DNA: TGCGCCAGCAGCTTGGAGGGTAATGAAAAACTGTTTTTT.

Comment on this clonotype: A read error is possible here, since a much larger clone lies one base away. The chain carries TRBV6-6 and TRBJ2-1, with D possibly matching TRBD1 (6 bases). Per germline, CDR1 MNHNY and CDR2 SVGAGI (reference sequence). This CDR3 has 15 amino acids. The ends were cut back, 7 bases at V and 9 bases at J, with 22 bases in the middle. Written as DNA, the CDR3 is TGTGCCAGCAATTCAACCAGGGGACCCTGGGGTGAGCAGTTCTTC. Its protein is CASNSTRGPWGEQFF.